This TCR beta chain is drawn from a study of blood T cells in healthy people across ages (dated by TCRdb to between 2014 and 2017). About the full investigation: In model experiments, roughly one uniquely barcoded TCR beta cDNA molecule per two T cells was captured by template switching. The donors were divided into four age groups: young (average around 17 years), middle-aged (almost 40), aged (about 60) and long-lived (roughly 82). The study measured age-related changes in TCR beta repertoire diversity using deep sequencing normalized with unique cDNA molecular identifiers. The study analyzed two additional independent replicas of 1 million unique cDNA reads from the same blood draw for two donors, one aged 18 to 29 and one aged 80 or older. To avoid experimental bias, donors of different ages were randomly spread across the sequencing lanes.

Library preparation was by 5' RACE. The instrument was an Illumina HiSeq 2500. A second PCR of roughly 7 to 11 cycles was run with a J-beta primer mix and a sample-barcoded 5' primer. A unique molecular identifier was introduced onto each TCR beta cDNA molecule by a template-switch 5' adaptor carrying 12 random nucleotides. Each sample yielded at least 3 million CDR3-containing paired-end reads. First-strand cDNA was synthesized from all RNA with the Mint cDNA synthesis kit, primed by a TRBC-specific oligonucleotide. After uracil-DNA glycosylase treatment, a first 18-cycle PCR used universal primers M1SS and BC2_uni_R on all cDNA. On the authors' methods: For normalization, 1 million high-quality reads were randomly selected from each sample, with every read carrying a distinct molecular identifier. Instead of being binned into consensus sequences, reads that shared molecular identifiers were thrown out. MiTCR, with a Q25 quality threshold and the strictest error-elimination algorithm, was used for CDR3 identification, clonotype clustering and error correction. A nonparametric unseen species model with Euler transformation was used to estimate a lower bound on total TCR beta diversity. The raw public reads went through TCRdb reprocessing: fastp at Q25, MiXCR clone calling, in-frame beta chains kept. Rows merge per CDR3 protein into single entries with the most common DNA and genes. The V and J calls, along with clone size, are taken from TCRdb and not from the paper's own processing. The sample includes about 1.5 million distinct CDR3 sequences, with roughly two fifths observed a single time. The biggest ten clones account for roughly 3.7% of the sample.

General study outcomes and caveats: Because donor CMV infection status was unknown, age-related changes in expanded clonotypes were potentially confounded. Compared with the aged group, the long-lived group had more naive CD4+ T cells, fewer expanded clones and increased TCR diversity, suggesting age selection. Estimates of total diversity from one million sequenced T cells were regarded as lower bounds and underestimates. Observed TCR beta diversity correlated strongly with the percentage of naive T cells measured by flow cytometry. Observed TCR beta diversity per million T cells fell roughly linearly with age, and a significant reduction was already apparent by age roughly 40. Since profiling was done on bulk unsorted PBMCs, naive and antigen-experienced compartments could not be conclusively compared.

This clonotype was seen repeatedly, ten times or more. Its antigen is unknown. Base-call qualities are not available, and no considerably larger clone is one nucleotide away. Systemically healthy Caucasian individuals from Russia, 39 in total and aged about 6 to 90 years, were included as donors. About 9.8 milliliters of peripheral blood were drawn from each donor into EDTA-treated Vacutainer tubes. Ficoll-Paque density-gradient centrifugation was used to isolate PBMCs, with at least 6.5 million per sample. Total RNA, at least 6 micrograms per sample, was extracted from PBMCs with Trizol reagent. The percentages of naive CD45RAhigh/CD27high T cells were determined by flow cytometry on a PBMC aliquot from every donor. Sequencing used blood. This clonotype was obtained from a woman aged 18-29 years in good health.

The nucleotides are TGCGCCAGCAGCCAAGATCTAGGGACAGCAACTTACTATGGCTACACCTTC. The translation is CASSQDLGTATYYGYTF. Rearrangement joined TRBV4-3 to TRBJ1-2; 7 bases in the junction line up with TRBD1. The CDR3, cysteine through phenylalanine, is 17 amino acids long. This entry keeps only the CDR3 DNA: 51 bases, framed from base 1. Trimming leaves V shorter by 0 bases and J shorter by 3 bases, with the junction holding 10 bases beyond the gene matches. Taken from the germline V gene, the CDR1 and CDR2 loops are LGHNA and YSLEER.